This T cell receptor (beta chain) was obtained from a study of T cell responses to AZD1222 COVID-19 vaccine. Study outcomes and limitations: Baseline seropositives among AZD1222 recipients totaled only six. Spike-specific TCR repertoires showed rising breadth and depth after two AZD1222 doses. A reported finding is that nearly half of spike-specific TCRs target unmutated variant regions. The donors showed a predominance of white British ancestry and of females, with possible underestimation of clonal diversity.

A single count supports this clone. Its matching antigen is unknown. Method: immunoSEQ multiplex PCR; TCRdb's copy keeps in-frame clones and lacks some. The sample records roughly 30,000 clones, 78% being singletons. The ends were cut back, 7 bases at V and 8 bases at J, with 9 bases in the middle. CDR1 and CDR2 (germline): SNHLY, FYNNEI. The CDR3 is made up of 12 amino acids. The sequenced sample was peripheral blood, obtained on day 0 of AZD1222 vaccination. The chain carries TRBV2 and TRBJ1-6, with D unresolved. The receptor's source is an adult in good health. CDR3: CASKQRYSPLHF. The CDR3 DNA reads as TGTGCCAGCAAACAAAGGTATTCACCCCTCCACTTT.